One sample yielded the 12 T cell receptor beta chains listed below, sequenced in a study of blood T cell repertoires in COVID-19. Profiled with immunoSEQ multiplex PCR; TCRdb holds only in-frame clones, not every one. The sample includes around 69,000 clones, about four fifths of them seen just once. The sample consisted of peripheral blood. Every receptor here comes from a man aged 45-65 years with active COVID-19.

The V call is TRBV30, the J call TRBJ2-7, with D tentatively TRBD2 (5 bases). Germline V gives CDR1 GTSNPN, CDR2 SVGIG (reference sequence). V dropped 0 bases and J dropped 0 bases, with 9 bases sitting between them. CDR3 length: 14 amino acids. The CDR3 coding sequence is TGTGCCTGGAGTGTGGGTGGGAGCTCCTACGAGCAGTACTTC. Residues: CAWSVGGSSYEQYF.

The rearrangement joins TRBV12-5 to TRBJ1-5; 10 bases line up with TRBD1. Per the germline V gene, CDR1 is LGHNT and CDR2 is FRNRAP. The CDR3 spans 18 residues. J gave up 2 bases and V 2 bases, and 9 bases lay outside the gene matches. Written as DNA, the CDR3 is TGTGCTAGTGGTTTGTTCGGGACAGGGGTAATAGGCAATCAGCCCCAGCATTTT. It is translated as CASGLFGTGVIGNQPQHF.

The chain couples TRBV5-4 to TRBJ2-2; 9 nucleotides agree with TRBD1. Germline V lookup: CDR1 SGHNT, CDR2 YYREEE (reference sequence). The junction had 5 bases not matched to a gene; V was cut back by 4 bases and J by 7 bases. The CDR3 is made up of 14 amino acids. The CDR3 loop reads CASSGQGYDGELFF. CDR3 nucleotides: TGTGCCAGCAGCGGACAGGGGTACGACGGGGAGCTGTTTTTT.

The rearrangement links TRBV27 to TRBJ2-7, with D perhaps matching TRBD1 (7 bases). Trimming shortened V by 4 bases and J by 0 bases, and 13 bases separated the two germline ends. Looked up from germline, CDR1 is MNHEY and CDR2 is SMNVEV (reference sequence). The CDR3 contains 15 residues. The CDR3 loop is CASSSRGVSSYEQYF. CDR3 bases: TGTGCCAGCAGTTCCAGGGGGGTCAGCTCCTACGAGCAGTACTTC.

This clone was seen a single time. The chain carries TRBV7-2 and TRBJ2-1, with 8 bases aligning to TRBD2. The CDR3 loop spans 14 amino acids. Per the germline V gene, CDR1 is SGHTA and CDR2 is FQGNSA. J gave up 13 bases and V 5 bases, and 13 bases lay outside the gene matches. CDR3 loop: CASSPPFSGEYQFF. Here the CDR3 DNA reads TGTGCCAGCAGCCCCCCCTTTAGCGGGGAGTATCAGTTCTTC.

J is TRBJ2-3 and V is TRBV14; D remains unclear. There are 14 residues in the CDR3. The V end lost 4 bases, the J end lost 0 bases, and 8 bases lay between the germline ends. Germline V gene data show CDR1 as SGHDN and CDR2 as FVKESK. The CDR3 DNA reads as TGTGCCAGCAGCCTGAGTATAAGCACAGATACGCAGTATTTT. Encoded protein: CASSLSISTDTQYF.

DNA of the CDR3: TGTGCCAGCAGTTACTCGTCAGGGACTAGCGTCTACGAGCAGTACTTC. It translates to CASSYSSGTSVYEQYF. The chain links TRBV6-5 to TRBJ2-7; 10 bases map to TRBD2. J gave up 3 bases and V 0 bases, and 5 bases lay outside the gene matches. The length of the CDR3 is 16 residues. The V gene's germline CDR1 is MNHEY and CDR2 SVGAGI.

This rearrangement joins TRBV14 to TRBJ2-1, with D perhaps TRBD2 (5 bases). The germline gives CDR1 SGHDN, CDR2 FVKESK. Trimming shortened V by 4 bases and J by 6 bases, and 19 bases separated the two germline ends. The CDR3 totals 16 residues. The chain's CDR3 is CASSLLRALRPNEQFF. In DNA form, the CDR3 reads TGTGCCAGCAGCCTCTTGAGGGCATTGAGGCCCAATGAGCAGTTCTTC.

J is TRBJ2-3 and V is TRBV19; tentative D call: TRBD2 (6 bases). Germline V CDR1 and CDR2: LNHDA, SQIVND (reference sequence). Trimming took 6 bases from V and 0 from J, leaving 10 bases between them. The CDR3 has 14 amino acids. In nucleotides, the CDR3 is TGTGCCAGTAGGAGGGGAGGCAGCACAGATACGCAGTATTTT. It yields the protein CASRRGGSTDTQYF.

By sample fraction, this clone is medium-sized. V usage is TRBV5-1 and J usage is TRBJ2-7; TRBD1 matches at 10 bases. Germline assignment: CDR1 SGHRS and CDR2 YFSETQ. The CDR3 covers 16 residues. V lost 3 bases, J lost 3 bases, and 9 bases stayed unmatched. In nucleotides, the CDR3 is TGCGCCAGCAGCTCACTGCCGGGACAGGGGAACTACGAGCAGTACTTC. Protein: CASSSLPGQGNYEQYF.

V is TRBV10-3 and J is TRBJ2-1, with D possibly TRBD2 on 5 matching bases. The CDR3 contains 13 residues. Germline CDR1 and CDR2: ENHRY and SYGVKD. Between the trimmed V and J ends, which lost 3 bases and 12 bases, there was a span of 15 bases. This CDR3 reads CAISESEEAVQFF. DNA of the CDR3: TGTGCCATCAGTGAATCGGAGGAAGCGGTGCAGTTCTTC.

This chain links TRBV11-2 with TRBJ2-5; D is ambiguous. Looked up from germline, CDR1 is SGHAT and CDR2 is FQNNGV. CDR3 size: 13 residues. V was shortened by 3 bases and J by 0 bases, with 5 bases between the two germline ends. The CDR3 spells CASSLSHQETQYF. CDR3 nucleotide sequence: TGTGCCAGCAGCTTGAGCCACCAAGAGACCCAGTACTTC.